The rows below give T cell receptor beta chains drawn from one sample of a study of PD-L1 blockade in urothelial cancer. TCRdb's table, derived via immunoSEQ multiplex PCR, lists solely in-frame clones and lacks some. The sample lists about 43,000 clones, around 81% occurring once. Sequencing was performed on PBMCs, taken around atezolizumab (anti-PD-L1) treatment. These receptors originate from a man aged 55 to 70 with urothelial cancer. Both conserved end residues are part of each CDR3. Fields, in order: V gene, D gene, clone size, J gene, CDR3 DNA, CDR3 protein. D genes are given only for firm matches. Expanded clones get a size class; other rows say once, few or many, or leave the size out.

TRBV11-2,NA,NA,TRBJ2-5,TGTGCCAGCAGCTTAACTCCCAACCTCCAAGAGACCCAGTACTTC,CASSLTPNLQETQYF
TRBV15,TRBD2,once,TRBJ2-1,TGTGCCACCAGCAGGGAGAGCGGGAGGAGCTCCTACAATGAGCAGTTCTTC,CATSRESGRSSYNEQFF
TRBV19,TRBD1,NA,TRBJ1-4,TGTGCCAGTACCACTACCGGGACAGCAAATGAAAAACTGTTTTTT,CASTTTGTANEKLFF
TRBV9,TRBD2,NA,TRBJ2-1,TGTGCCAGCAGCGTTAGGTCCGGGACTAGCAATGAGCAGTTCTTC,CASSVRSGTSNEQFF
TRBV28,NA,NA,TRBJ2-5,TGTGCCAGCAGTTTAAAGCGGATGTACCAAGAGACCCAGTACTTC,CASSLKRMYQETQYF
TRBV5-1,TRBD1,NA,TRBJ1-2,TGCGCCAGCAGCTCGGACAGGGTCGGTGGCTACACCTTC,CASSSDRVGGYTF
TRBV18,NA,NA,TRBJ1-6,TGTGCCAGCTCACCGGCCGGGGGTGAGTCACCCCTCCACTTT,CASSPAGGESPLHF
TRBV6-1,NA,NA,TRBJ1-1,TGTGCCAGCAGACAGGGATCGGTTAACACTGAAGCTTTCTTT,CASRQGSVNTEAFF
TRBV7-2,TRBD1,NA,TRBJ1-5,TGTGCCAGCAGCTTGGACAGGGCTAATCAGCCCCAGCATTTT,CASSLDRANQPQHF
TRBV19,TRBD1,NA,TRBJ1-2,TGTGCCACCAGGACAGGAAACTATGGCTACACCTTC,CATRTGNYGYTF
TRBV19,TRBD1,NA,TRBJ2-7,TGTGCCAGCACCCGGGACAGGGGGCTTCGGTGGCGTGGCGAGCAGTACTTC,CASTRDRGLRWRGEQYF
TRBV6-1,NA,NA,TRBJ1-5,TGTGCCAGCAGTGAGACAGGCTTAGGCAATCAGCCCCAGCATTTT,CASSETGLGNQPQHF
TRBV5-1,TRBD2,NA,TRBJ2-2,TGCGCCAGCAGCTTGGGGCTAGCGGGAAACACCGGGGAGCTGTTTTTT,CASSLGLAGNTGELFF
TRBV29-1,TRBD2,few,TRBJ2-7,TGCAGCGTTGGCTTACCGGGACTAGCGGGGGGGCCAGGTTCCTACGAGCAGTACTTC,CSVGLPGLAGGPGSYEQYF
TRBV7-8,TRBD1,NA,TRBJ1-4,TGTGCCAGCAGCCTCATTGGACAGGGCCATGAAAAACTGTTTTTT,CASSLIGQGHEKLFF
TRBV13,TRBD2,NA,TRBJ2-1,TGTGCCAGCAGCTACGGACTAGCGGGAGACAATGAGCAGTTCTTC,CASSYGLAGDNEQFF
TRBV2,TRBD1,NA,TRBJ2-5,TGTGCCACGCCCCGCGGGACAGGGGAAGAGACCCAGTACTTC,CATPRGTGEETQYF
TRBV6-1,TRBD1,NA,TRBJ1-5,TGTGCCAGCAGTGAGCTGGGACAGTGGCAACAAGGGAATCAGCCCCAGCATTTT,CASSELGQWQQGNQPQHF
TRBV1,NA,NA,TRBJ2-3,TGCACCAGCAGCTACGAGCCGGAGATCGGCACAGATACGCAGTATTTT,CTSSYEPEIGTDTQYF
TRBV30,TRBD1,NA,TRBJ1-1,TGTGCCTGGAGTGGACAGGGGAACACTGAAGCTTTCTTT,CAWSGQGNTEAFF
TRBV4-2,TRBD1,few,TRBJ1-2,TGTGCCAGCAGCCAAGAGGGTTCGACAGGGGATGGCTACACCTTC,CASSQEGSTGDGYTF
TRBV5-4,TRBD1,NA,TRBJ1-2,TGTGCCAGCAGCTTCGCCGCAGGACAGGACTATGGCTACACCTTC,CASSFAAGQDYGYTF
TRBV5-1,NA,once,TRBJ2-3,TGCGCCAGCAGGGAGGGACCGCCGCTCACAGATACGCAGTATTTT,CASREGPPLTDTQYF
TRBV19,TRBD1,NA,TRBJ2-5,TGTGCCAGTAGTAAACAGGGGATTTGGGAGACCCAGTACTTC,CASSKQGIWETQYF
TRBV2,TRBD2,NA,TRBJ2-1,TGTGCCAGCAGTAATGGACTAGGAGGGGACAATGAGCAGTTCTTC,CASSNGLGGDNEQFF
TRBV29-1,TRBD1,few,TRBJ1-1,TGCAGCGGTGAAGGGTCAGGGGGCGGCACTGAAGCTTTCTTT,CSGEGSGGGTEAFF
TRBV28,NA,NA,TRBJ2-7,TGTGCCAGCAGTTTCTCCCCGGACTGGTCCTCCTACGAGCAGTACTTC,CASSFSPDWSSYEQYF
TRBV5-5,NA,NA,TRBJ2-7,TGTGCCAGCAGCTCGGGACACCTGAGCTCCTACGAGCAGTACTTC,CASSSGHLSSYEQYF
TRBV11-2,TRBD2,NA,TRBJ2-6,TGTGCCAGCAGCTTAGCCCCCCCGGGGGGATCTGGGGCCAACGTCCTGACTTTC,CASSLAPPGGSGANVLTF
TRBV7-2,NA,few,TRBJ1-5,TGTGCCAGCAGCTTTCTAGTTGATCAGCCCCAGCATTTT,CASSFLVDQPQHF
TRBV11-2,NA,NA,TRBJ1-1,TGTGCCAGCAGCTTACGAGGGGGAGACACTGAAGCTTTCTTT,CASSLRGGDTEAFF
TRBV7-9,TRBD1,few,TRBJ2-7,TGTGCCAGCAGCTTAGGACAGGGCGTTTACTTC,CASSLGQGVYF
TRBV5-5,TRBD2,NA,TRBJ2-3,TGTGCCAGCAGCCCTGGGGGGGGAACCAGCACAGATACGCAGTATTTT,CASSPGGGTSTDTQYF
TRBV5-6,TRBD1,once,TRBJ2-3,TGTGCCAGCAGCTTCGGGACAGGGACCCCAGATACGCAGTATTTT,CASSFGTGTPDTQYF
TRBV2,NA,NA,TRBJ1-2,TGTGCCAGCAGTGAGTCCTCTATGAGAGGGCTTAACTATGGCTACACCTTC,CASSESSMRGLNYGYTF
TRBV6-5,TRBD1,few,TRBJ2-7,TGTGCCAGCAGTCCAGGACAGGGGAGGTACGAGCAGTACTTC,CASSPGQGRYEQYF
TRBV28,TRBD2,NA,TRBJ2-7,TGTGCCAGCGGGACTAGTCCCTCCTACGAGCAGTACTTC,CASGTSPSYEQYF
TRBV7-9,TRBD1,NA,TRBJ2-1,TGTGCCAGCAGCTCAACAGGGGGTGAGCAGTTCTTC,CASSSTGGEQFF
TRBV28,NA,few,TRBJ1-2,TGTGCCAGCACGGCAGGGGTGGGGGAGAACTATGGCTACACCTTC,CASTAGVGENYGYTF
TRBV7-9,NA,NA,TRBJ2-7,TGTGCCAGCAGTCCTAAGTACCGGGACGAGCAGTACTTC,CASSPKYRDEQYF
TRBV2,TRBD1,NA,TRBJ2-3,TGTGCCAGCAGAACCGGGACAGAGACAGATACGCAGTATTTT,CASRTGTETDTQYF
TRBV28,TRBD1,NA,TRBJ2-1,TGTGCCAGCAGTTTAGAGGGACAGTCTAACAATGAGCAGTTCTTC,CASSLEGQSNNEQFF
TRBV5-1,NA,NA,TRBJ2-2,TGCGCCAGCAGCTTGCTAGCCCAAATGAACACCGGGGAGCTGTTTTTT,CASSLLAQMNTGELFF
TRBV25-1,NA,NA,TRBJ2-3,TGTGCCAGCAGTGAAATGGGGGCTACAGATACGCAGTATTTT,CASSEMGATDTQYF
TRBV6-5,TRBD1,NA,TRBJ1-5,TGTGCCAGCAGTTCCCAGGGGGGACAGCCCCAGCATTTT,CASSSQGGQPQHF
TRBV18,TRBD1,once,TRBJ2-3,TGTGCCAGCTCACCAGGGGACAGAGCAAGCACAGATACGCAGTATTTT,CASSPGDRASTDTQYF
TRBV5-6,TRBD1,NA,TRBJ1-1,TGTGCCAGCAGGACGGGGGGACAGGGCTATGAAGCTTTCTTT,CASRTGGQGYEAFF
TRBV10-3,NA,once,TRBJ2-7,TGTGCCACGGATAGCAGGGTGGGCGAGCAGTACTTC,CATDSRVGEQYF
TRBV2,NA,once,TRBJ2-1,TGTGCCAGCAGCGCCGGGACTTCCCTAGGGTACAATGAGCAGTTCTTC,CASSAGTSLGYNEQFF
TRBV28,NA,NA,TRBJ1-6,TGTGCCAGCAGTTTAAGGGGGACTTCACCCCTCCACTTT,CASSLRGTSPLHF
TRBV28,NA,NA,TRBJ1-2,TGTGCCAGCAGCCCTACCGTAAGTGGCTACACCTTC,CASSPTVSGYTF
TRBV6-1,NA,NA,TRBJ1-2,TGTGCCAGCAGTGTGACGACAGATAACTATGGCTACACCTTC,CASSVTTDNYGYTF
TRBV30,TRBD1,NA,TRBJ2-7,TGTGCCTGGAGCGAACAGGGGAACGAGCAGTACTTC,CAWSEQGNEQYF
TRBV5-1,TRBD2,NA,TRBJ2-2,TGCGCCAGCAGCCCTACGGGACTCGGGAGGACCGGGGAGCTGTTTTTT,CASSPTGLGRTGELFF
TRBV27,TRBD2,NA,TRBJ2-7,TGTGCCAGCAGTTTGCCCCCCACTAGCGGCAAGTACGAGCAGTACTTC,CASSLPPTSGKYEQYF
TRBV4-1,NA,NA,TRBJ2-3,TGCGCCAGCAGCCAAGATCTGAGGGTATTCACAGATACGCAGTATTTT,CASSQDLRVFTDTQYF